The rows below give T cell receptor beta chains drawn from one sample of a study of immune evolution from preneoplasia to lung adenocarcinoma. Sequencing used immunoSEQ multiplex PCR; TCRdb keeps in-frame clones, though not all of them. The table shows more than 6,500 clones, with under 85% occurring only once. Sequencing used FFPE lung adenocarcinoma in situ tissue. The receptors were gathered from a person aged 60-80 years with lung adenocarcinoma. Both conserved end residues are part of each CDR3. A D gene is named only where the DNA matches it firmly. The size of a clone is reported for some rows only, either as once, few or many, or as a class for expanded clones.

CDR3nt,CDR3aa,j_gene,v_gene,d_gene,abundance
TGTGCCAGCAGTTACTCCGCAGGCCCCTCTGGAAACACCATATATTTT,CASSYSAGPSGNTIYF,TRBJ1-3,TRBV6-5,.,.
TGTGCCACCGTCGGGTCCTCCTATGGCTACACCTTC,CATVGSSYGYTF,TRBJ1-2,TRBV25-1,.,.
TGTGCCAGCAGCCAAGATCGGGACAGGGGGCATGGCTACACCTTC,CASSQDRDRGHGYTF,TRBJ1-2,TRBV4-2,TRBD1,.
TGTGCCAGCAGCCCCCTGACCACAGCTCCCTATGGCTACACCTTC,CASSPLTTAPYGYTF,TRBJ1-2,TRBV14,.,once
TGTGCCAGCGGCGAGCGGGGCGATGTTGTGGAGCTGTTTTTT,CASGERGDVVELFF,TRBJ2-2,TRBV9,TRBD2,.
TGTGCCAGGAGGGCGGGGGCTGAAGATACGCAGTATTTT,CARRAGAEDTQYF,TRBJ2-3,TRBV2,.,.
TGTGCCAGCAGCCCCGATCGGGCGGGGGGTAGCACAGATACGCAGTATTTT,CASSPDRAGGSTDTQYF,TRBJ2-3,TRBV5-5,TRBD2,.
TGTGCCAGCAGTGCCGGCCCGGTGATTGGACTGTTTTTT,CASSAGPVIGLFF,TRBJ1-4,TRBV6-1,.,.
TGTGCCAGCAGCCCCGGGGCACAGCAGTTCTTC,CASSPGAQQFF,TRBJ2-1,TRBV7-2,.,.
TGTGCCAGCAGCCATTCCAAAGGGGCAGGACGCTCCTACGAGCAGTACTTC,CASSHSKGAGRSYEQYF,TRBJ2-7,TRBV4-2,.,.
TGTGCCAGCAGCTTACAGGGAGTGCCTGAAAAACTGTTTTTT,CASSLQGVPEKLFF,TRBJ1-4,TRBV5-6,.,.
TGTGCCAGCAGTTCGCAGGGTGGTAGCACTGAAGCTTTCTTT,CASSSQGGSTEAFF,TRBJ1-1,TRBV27,.,few
TGTGCCAGCAGCCCAGTAGTTCGGACTACTCCATACGAGCAGTACTTC,CASSPVVRTTPYEQYF,TRBJ2-7,TRBV7-6,.,.
TGCAGTGCTAGAGGAGGGGGGCCCCAGCATTTT,CSARGGGPQHF,TRBJ1-5,TRBV20-1,.,.
TGTGCCAGCTCACCGGGGTACGGTCAACCCCAGCATTTT,CASSPGYGQPQHF,TRBJ1-5,TRBV18,.,once
TGTGCCAGCAGCCCGTGGACTAGCGGGGCCTACAATGAGCAGTTCTTC,CASSPWTSGAYNEQFF,TRBJ2-1,TRBV7-8,TRBD2,.
TGTGCCAGCAGTGACAGAGTGACAGTTTTGTGGGCTTTCTTT,CASSDRVTVLWAFF,TRBJ1-1,TRBV6-6,.,.
TGTGCCAGCAGAAGGGAAAGTGGGGGGGCCGGTCATGAGCAGTTCTTC,CASRRESGGAGHEQFF,TRBJ2-1,TRBV11-2,.,few
TGTGCCAGCAGCTTAGAGAGGGGAAACGAGCAGTACTTC,CASSLERGNEQYF,TRBJ2-7,TRBV11-2,.,few
TGTGCCAGCAGCCGACCGGGACTAGCGGCGAATGAGCAGTTCTTC,CASSRPGLAANEQFF,TRBJ2-1,TRBV6-5,TRBD2,.
TGTGCCTGGAGCTTACAGGGGGCGCTAGGGGAGACCCAGTACTTC,CAWSLQGALGETQYF,TRBJ2-5,TRBV30,TRBD1,.
TGTGCCAGCAGTAAAGGGCAGGCGCGAAGAGAGCAGTACTTC,CASSKGQARREQYF,TRBJ2-7,TRBV27,.,.
TGTGCCAGCAGTCCCACTAGCGGGAGCTCCTACAATGAGCAGTTCTTC,CASSPTSGSSYNEQFF,TRBJ2-1,TRBV11-1,TRBD2,.
TGCGCCAGCAGTGAGAGTAGCCGGGGGACCCAGTACTTC,CASSESSRGTQYF,TRBJ2-5,TRBV10-1,.,.
TGCAGCGTCGGGACAGGGAACTACGAGCAGTACTTC,CSVGTGNYEQYF,TRBJ2-7,TRBV29-1,TRBD1,.
TGCGCCAGCAGCCAAGGGAACAGGGAGACCTACGAGCAGTACTTC,CASSQGNRETYEQYF,TRBJ2-7,TRBV4-1,.,.
TGCGCCAGCAGCTTACAGGGGGGGAACATTCAGTACTTC,CASSLQGGNIQYF,TRBJ2-4,TRBV4-3,.,.
TGTGCCAGTAGTACCACAGGGCCCTACGAGCAGTACTTC,CASSTTGPYEQYF,TRBJ2-7,TRBV19,.,.
TGTGCCAGCAGTTTACAGGCTCCGGCGCAGTATTTT,CASSLQAPAQYF,TRBJ2-3,TRBV28,.,.
TGTGCCAGCTCACCTACCGGACAGGGTGGCACAGATACGCAGTATTTT,CASSPTGQGGTDTQYF,TRBJ2-3,TRBV18,TRBD1,once
TGTGCCAGCACGCCGGCGGGATTCTATGGCTACACCTTC,CASTPAGFYGYTF,TRBJ1-2,TRBV2,.,.
TGTGCCAGCAGTGACACGGACAGCAATGAAAAACTGTTTTTT,CASSDTDSNEKLFF,TRBJ1-4,TRBV2,.,once
TGTGCCAGCAGCTTAAGCGGGACTAGCGAGCAGTACTTC,CASSLSGTSEQYF,TRBJ2-7,TRBV7-3,TRBD2,.
TGTGCCAGCAGCTTAGCGTCGGGCATGGGGGTTGGAAACACCATATATTTT,CASSLASGMGVGNTIYF,TRBJ1-3,TRBV7-2,.,.
TGCGCCAGCAGCTTGGAAGAGGGACAGGGGTTAAATGAGCAGTTCTTC,CASSLEEGQGLNEQFF,TRBJ2-1,TRBV5-1,TRBD1,once
TGCGCCAGCAGAGTTAGCGGGGGGCGAAGCACAGATACGCAGTATTTT,CASRVSGGRSTDTQYF,TRBJ2-3,TRBV4-1,TRBD2,.
TGTGCCAGCAGCTTCTACGCCTCCTTTGGCCCCTACGAGCAGTACTTC,CASSFYASFGPYEQYF,TRBJ2-7,TRBV7-8,.,few
TGTGCCAGCAGCGTAATTAGCGGGGGGATCAATGAGCAGTTCTTC,CASSVISGGINEQFF,TRBJ2-1,TRBV9,TRBD2,once